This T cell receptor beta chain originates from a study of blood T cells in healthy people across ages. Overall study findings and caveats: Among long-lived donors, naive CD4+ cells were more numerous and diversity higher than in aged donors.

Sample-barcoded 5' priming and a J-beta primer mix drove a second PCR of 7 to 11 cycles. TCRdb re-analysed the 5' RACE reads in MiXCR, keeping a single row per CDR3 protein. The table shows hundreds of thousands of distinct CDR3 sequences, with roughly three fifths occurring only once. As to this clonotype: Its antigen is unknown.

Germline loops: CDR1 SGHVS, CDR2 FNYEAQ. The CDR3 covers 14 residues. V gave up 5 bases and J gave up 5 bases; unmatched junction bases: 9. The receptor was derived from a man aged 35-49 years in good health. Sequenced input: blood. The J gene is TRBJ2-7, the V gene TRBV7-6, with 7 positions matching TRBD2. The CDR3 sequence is CASSLPTSRHEQYF. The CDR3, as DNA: TGTGCCAGCAGCCTACCGACTAGCCGCCACGAGCAGTACTTC.